This is a list of T cell receptor beta chains from one sample in a study of blood T cell repertoires in COVID-19. The table came from immunoSEQ multiplex PCR; TCRdb's copy has only in-frame clones and leaves some out. The sample holds under 250,000 clones, about three quarters seen once. Sequencing used peripheral blood. The origin of the receptors is a woman between 65 and 79 years old with acute or convalescent COVID-19. Each CDR3 is given with its conserved first and last residue. A D gene is named only where the DNA matches it firmly. Where a row states a size, it is once, few, many or the class of an expanded clone; other rows omit it.

few,11,TRBJ1-2,TRBV12-3/TRBV12-4,.,TGTGCCAGCAGAGCACAGACACAGTACACCTTC,CASRAQTQYTF
few,12,TRBJ2-2,TRBV2,TRBD1,TGTGCCAGTGGACAGGATCACGGGGAGCTGTTTTTT,CASGQDHGELFF
.,15,TRBJ2-2,TRBV2,TRBD1,TGTGCCAGCAGTGCAGGACAGGCGAACACCGGGGAGCTGTTTTTT,CASSAGQANTGELFF
.,14,TRBJ1-6,TRBV30,TRBD1,TGTGCCTGGAGTGTGAACAGGGGCAATTCACCCCTCCACTTT,CAWSVNRGNSPLHF
.,14,TRBJ2-2,TRBV6-6,.,TGTGCCAGCGACCCTGGACTAAACACCGGGGAGCTGTTTTTT,CASDPGLNTGELFF
.,14,TRBJ2-7,TRBV2,.,TGTGCCAGCAGTGAAGATCGAGACAGTTGGGAGCAGTACTTC,CASSEDRDSWEQYF
few,15,TRBJ1-2,TRBV6-5,TRBD1,TGTGCCAGCAGCCGAATCGCGGACAGGAACTATGGCTACACCTTC,CASSRIADRNYGYTF
.,14,TRBJ1-6,TRBV30,TRBD1,TGTGCCTGGACGACAGGGGATAGGGGTTCACCCCTCCACTTT,CAWTTGDRGSPLHF
.,16,TRBJ2-3,TRBV7-7,TRBD2,TGTGCCAGCAGCTTACTAGCGGGAACTAGCACAGATACGCAGTATTTT,CASSLLAGTSTDTQYF
.,17,TRBJ2-2,TRBV9,TRBD2,TGTGCCAGCAGCGCAGCGGTTAGCGGGAGTCATACCGGGGAGCTGTTTTTT,CASSAAVSGSHTGELFF
.,14,TRBJ2-5,TRBV6-5,TRBD2,TGTGCCAGCAGTATTCGGGAGGGACAAGAGACCCAGTACTTC,CASSIREGQETQYF
.,14,TRBJ1-2,TRBV2,.,TGTGCCAGCGCCTCATATCAGGCCATATATGGCTACACCTTC,CASASYQAIYGYTF